The 16 T cell receptor beta chains given below trace back to one sample, sequenced in a study of blood T cell repertoires in COVID-19. The repertoire was sequenced with immunoSEQ multiplex PCR; TCRdb's copy has only in-frame clones and lacks some. The data contain 85,000 to 100,000 clones, around 79% of them seen just once; the ten biggest clones take up 24%. Input material: peripheral blood. All receptors derive from a human donor in a cohort sampled during active COVID-19.

The chain recombines TRBV18 with TRBJ2-5; perhaps TRBD2 as D (6 bases). Germline V CDR1 and CDR2: KGHSH, LQKENI. Trimming took 2 bases from V and 5 from J, leaving 15 bases between them. The CDR3 runs 15 residues. This chain's CDR3 is CASSPNHGSGETQYF. CDR3 bases: TGTGCCAGCTCACCAAATCACGGGAGTGGGGAGACCCAGTACTTC.

This clone was counted once. The gene calls are TRBV7-3 and TRBJ2-2; 7 nucleotides match TRBD1. Germline V CDR1 and CDR2: SGHTA, FQGTGA. The V and J ends lost 5 bases and 0 bases, in that order; junction bases with no gene match: 6. This CDR3 is 16 amino acids long. CDR3 amino acids: CASSLLGTANTGELFF. The DNA of the CDR3 is TGTGCCAGCAGCCTCCTCGGGACAGCGAACACCGGGGAGCTGTTTTTT. Drawing the rest from reference TRBV7-3 and TRBJ2-2, the complete variable domain is GAGVSQTPSNKVTEKGKYVELRCDPISGHTALYWYRQSLGQGPEFLIYFQGTGAADDSGLPNDRFFAVRPEGSVSTLKIQRTERGDSAVYLCASSLLGTANTGELFFGEGSRLTVL.

This chain uses TRBV15 with TRBJ2-3, with D tentatively TRBD2 (6 bases). The germline V gene encodes CDR1 LNHNV and CDR2 YYDKDF (reference sequence). This CDR3 has 18 amino acids. Trimming pared 0 bases from V and 5 bases from J, leaving 21 bases between. As DNA, the CDR3 is TGTGCCACCAGCAGAGATGGGCTGGTCAGGGAGGTTGTAGATACGCAGTATTTT. It is translated as CATSRDGLVREVVDTQYF. Looking up the rest from reference TRBV15 and TRBJ2-3 gives the full variable domain: DAMVIQNPRYQVTQFGKPVTLSCSQTLNHNVMYWYQQKSSQAPKLLFHYYDKDFNNEADTPDNFQSRRPNTSFCFLDIRSPGLGDTAMYLCATSRDGLVREVVDTQYFGPGTRLTVL.

The rearrangement uses TRBV11-2 and TRBJ2-2; 7 bases are shared with TRBD2. Germline loops: CDR1 SGHAT, CDR2 FQNNGV. The CDR3 has 13 residues. The CDR3 protein is CATRAGVMRELFF. DNA for the CDR3: TGTGCAACGAGGGCGGGAGTGATGAGGGAGCTGTTTTTT.

The J gene is TRBJ1-6, the V gene TRBV5-5; 7 nucleotides align to TRBD1. Germline lookup yields CDR1 SGHKS and CDR2 YYEKEE (reference sequence). This CDR3 region has 16 residues. Trimming took 0 bases from V and 6 from J; bases not matched to a gene: 6. CDR3 in amino acids: CASSLGPGQSNSPLHF. DNA for the CDR3: TGTGCCAGCAGCTTGGGCCCGGGACAGAGTAATTCACCCCTCCACTTT.

The genes are TRBV7-9 and TRBJ2-5; D perhaps matches TRBD1 (5 bases). This CDR3 contains 14 residues. V was trimmed by 4 bases and J by 2 bases, leaving 11 bases between them. From germline, CDR1 is SEHNR and CDR2 FQNEAQ (reference sequence). The CDR3 spells CASSSGHNQETQYF. The CDR3 DNA reads as TGTGCCAGCAGCTCAGGGCACAATCAAGAGACCCAGTACTTC.

The chain links TRBV19 to TRBJ2-2; TRBD2 agrees at 10 bases. Per the germline V gene, CDR1 is LNHDA and CDR2 is SQIVND (reference sequence). The CDR3 extends over 17 amino acids. Trimming cost V 3 bases and J 9 bases; bases outside gene matches: 13. CDR3 amino acids: CASSMGAGGPDRRELFF. The DNA of the CDR3 is TGTGCCAGTAGTATGGGAGCGGGAGGGCCTGATAGGAGGGAGCTGTTTTTT.

V gene TRBV28 combines with J gene TRBJ2-1; D perhaps matches TRBD2 (5 bases). V shed 1 base and J shed 0 bases, with 7 bases lying between them. CDR1 is MDHEN and CDR2 is SYDVKM in the germline V gene. CDR3 length: 15 amino acids. CDR3 in amino acids: CASSLYLASYNEQFF. As DNA, the CDR3 is TGTGCCAGCAGTTTATACCTAGCCTCCTACAATGAGCAGTTCTTC.

In its sample, this clone was seen a few times. The rearrangement uses TRBV5-1 and TRBJ1-3; D perhaps matches TRBD1 (6 bases). Trimming removed 0 bases at V and 0 bases at J, with 13 bases between. The CDR3 spans 17 residues. Germline V gene data show CDR1 as SGHRS and CDR2 as YFSETQ. The CDR3 bases are TGCGCCAGCAGCTTGGGGTCAGGGGCTTTCTCTGGAAACACCATATATTTT. It encodes CASSLGSGAFSGNTIYF.

The V and J genes are TRBV11-1 and TRBJ2-1; TRBD1 agrees at 7 bases. This CDR3 spans 16 amino acids. J gave up 6 bases and V 1 base, and 9 bases lay outside the gene matches. Germline values: CDR1 SGHAT, CDR2 FQDESV (reference sequence). Here the CDR3 DNA reads TGTGCCAGCAGCTTAGATCTAGAGTCAGGGGGCAATGAGCAGTTCTTC. It specifies CASSLDLESGGNEQFF.

V is TRBV27 and J is TRBJ2-2; tentatively, D is TRBD1 (6 bases). The germline gives CDR1 MNHEY, CDR2 SMNVEV (reference sequence). The CDR3 is 14 amino acids. V was cut by 6 bases and J by 5 bases, with 13 bases left in between. CDR3 nucleotides: TGTGCCAGCAGCAAGTCAACAGGGACCGGGGAGCTGTTTTTT. Its translation: CASSKSTGTGELFF.

The chain uses TRBV3-1 (or the pseudogene TRBV3-2) and TRBJ2-3; D ambiguous. V lost 1 base and J lost 5, with 7 bases in between. The CDR3 contains 13 residues. Germline V lookup: CDR1 LGHDT, CDR2 YNNKEL (reference sequence). The CDR3 spells CASSQAPLDTQYF. The CDR3 nucleotides are TGTGCCAGCAGCCAAGCCCCTTTAGATACGCAGTATTTT.

The V and J genes are TRBV7-2 and TRBJ2-5; the D is unclear. From germline, CDR1 is SGHTA and CDR2 FQGNSA. The CDR3 consists of 12 residues. With 5 bases removed from V and 5 bases from J, the gap between germline ends came to 9 bases. As DNA, the CDR3 is TGTGCCAGCAGCAAGAATGGCGAGACCCAGTACTTC. Translating gives CASSKNGETQYF.

This clone was seen a few times. This rearrangement joins TRBV4-1 to TRBJ2-1, with 7 bases that match TRBD2. This CDR3 has 16 residues. From germline, CDR1 is MGHRA and CDR2 YSYEKL. V lost 0 bases and J lost 10; bases outside the gene matches: 12. As DNA, the CDR3 is TGCGCCAGCAGCCAAGATTGGGCTAGCGGCCACCCAGAGCAGTTCTTC. It yields the protein CASSQDWASGHPEQFF.

V gene TRBV6-5 combines with J gene TRBJ2-3; TRBD2 is a possible D gene (5 bases). V was trimmed by 5 bases and J by 6 bases, leaving 12 bases between them. The CDR3 runs to 13 residues. Germline CDR1 and CDR2: MNHEY and SVGAGI. The CDR3 loop is CASSIRRWDTQYF. The CDR3 DNA sequence: TGTGCCAGCAGTATTAGGAGGTGGGATACGCAGTATTTT.

This clone was seen a handful of times. The junction departs from germline at one end; a sequencing error may be responsible. The chain couples TRBV7-9 to TRBJ2-2, with 11 bases that match TRBD2. CDR1 and CDR2 from the germline V gene are SEHNR and FQNEAQ (reference sequence). The CDR3 consists of 16 residues. CDR3 DNA: TGTGCCAGCAGCTTAGGACTAGCGGGAAACATCGGGGAGCTGTTTTTT. Translating gives CASSLGLAGNIGELFF.